This TCR beta chain appears in the sequencing data of a study of T cell responses to AZD1222 COVID-19 vaccine. Across the whole study: Recipients boosted at about 4 weeks or about 12 weeks are pooled.

Regarding this clone: What it binds is unknown.

Study findings and constraints: Donor demographics were predominantly white British with a female majority; clonal diversity may be underestimated. At study baseline, merely five or six AZD1222 recipients were seropositive. Increased Spike-specific TCR breadth and depth were observed after two AZD1222 doses.

Sequencing was performed with immunoSEQ multiplex PCR; in TCRdb, only in-frame clones are kept and a portion is missing. The sample contains about 130,000 clones, 80% to 90% of which appear only once. V was shortened by 0 bases and J by 5 bases, with 12 bases between the two germline ends. This CDR3 has 15 amino acids. Germline V gives CDR1 SGHKS, CDR2 YYEKEE (reference sequence). Sequenced material: peripheral blood, taken on day 0 of AZD1222 vaccination. This TCR was recovered from an adult in good health. This chain connects TRBV5-5 to TRBJ1-3; D call uncertain. The CDR3 loop reads CASSLVGYGRNTIYF. Here the CDR3 DNA reads TGTGCCAGCAGCTTGGTGGGATACGGGAGAAACACCATATATTTT.